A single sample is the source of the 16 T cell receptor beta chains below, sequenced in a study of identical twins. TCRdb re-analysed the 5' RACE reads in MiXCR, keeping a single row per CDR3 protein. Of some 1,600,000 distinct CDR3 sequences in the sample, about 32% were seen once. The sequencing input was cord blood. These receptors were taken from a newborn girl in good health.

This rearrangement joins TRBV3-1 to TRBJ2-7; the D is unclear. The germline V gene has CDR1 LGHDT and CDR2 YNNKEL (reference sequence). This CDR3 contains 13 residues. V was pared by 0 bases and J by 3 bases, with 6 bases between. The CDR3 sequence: CASSQDSVYEQYF. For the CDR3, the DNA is TGTGCCAGCAGCCAAGATTCGGTCTACGAGCAGTACTTC.

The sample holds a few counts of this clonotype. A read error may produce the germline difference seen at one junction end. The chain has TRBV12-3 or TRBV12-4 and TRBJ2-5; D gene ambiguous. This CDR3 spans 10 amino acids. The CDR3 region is CASSLKTKYF. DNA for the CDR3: TGTGCCAGCAGTTTGAAGACCAAGTACTTC.

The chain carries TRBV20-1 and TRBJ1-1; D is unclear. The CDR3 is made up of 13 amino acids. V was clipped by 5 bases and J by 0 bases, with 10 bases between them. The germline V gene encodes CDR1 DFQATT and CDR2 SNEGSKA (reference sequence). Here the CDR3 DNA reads TGCAGTGCTTCCCAGTCTCTGAACACTGAAGCTTTCTTT. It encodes CSASQSLNTEAFF.

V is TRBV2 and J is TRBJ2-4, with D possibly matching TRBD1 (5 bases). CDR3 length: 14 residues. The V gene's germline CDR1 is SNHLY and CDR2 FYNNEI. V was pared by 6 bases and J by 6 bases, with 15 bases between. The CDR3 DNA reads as TGTGCCAGCAGGGCAGCAGGGTCGGGAAACATTCAGTACTTC. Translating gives CASRAAGSGNIQYF.

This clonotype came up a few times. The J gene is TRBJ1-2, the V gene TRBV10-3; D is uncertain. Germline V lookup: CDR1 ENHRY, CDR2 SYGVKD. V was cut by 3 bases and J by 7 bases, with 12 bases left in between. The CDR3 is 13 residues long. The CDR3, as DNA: TGTGCCATCAGTGATTACGACCTGGGTGGCTACACCTTC. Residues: CAISDYDLGGYTF.

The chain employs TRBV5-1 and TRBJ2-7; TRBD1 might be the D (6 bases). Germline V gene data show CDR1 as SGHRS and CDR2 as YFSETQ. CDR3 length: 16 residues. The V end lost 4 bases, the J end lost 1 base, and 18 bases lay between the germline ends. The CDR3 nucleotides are TGCGCCAGCAGCCTTTTGGGCAGGGGCCTTTCCTACGAGCAGTACTTC. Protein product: CASSLLGRGLSYEQYF.

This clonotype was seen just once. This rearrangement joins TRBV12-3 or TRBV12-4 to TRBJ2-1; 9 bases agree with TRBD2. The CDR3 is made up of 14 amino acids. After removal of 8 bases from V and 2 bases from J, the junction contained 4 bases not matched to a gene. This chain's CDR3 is CASLAGVPYNEQFF. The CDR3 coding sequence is TGTGCCAGCTTAGCGGGAGTACCCTACAATGAGCAGTTCTTC.

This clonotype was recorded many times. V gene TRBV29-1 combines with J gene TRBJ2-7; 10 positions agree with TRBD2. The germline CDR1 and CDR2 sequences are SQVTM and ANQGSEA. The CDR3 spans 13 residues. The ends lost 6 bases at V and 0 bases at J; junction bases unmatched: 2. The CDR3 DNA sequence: TGCAGCGTCGGGACTAGCGACTCCTACGAGCAGTACTTC. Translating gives CSVGTSDSYEQYF.

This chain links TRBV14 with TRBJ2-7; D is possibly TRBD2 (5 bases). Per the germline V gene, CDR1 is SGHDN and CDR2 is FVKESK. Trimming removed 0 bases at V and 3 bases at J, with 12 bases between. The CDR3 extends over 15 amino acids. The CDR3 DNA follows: TGTGCCAGCAGCCAAGATCCCGGGATTCTCTACGAGCAGTACTTC. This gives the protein CASSQDPGILYEQYF.

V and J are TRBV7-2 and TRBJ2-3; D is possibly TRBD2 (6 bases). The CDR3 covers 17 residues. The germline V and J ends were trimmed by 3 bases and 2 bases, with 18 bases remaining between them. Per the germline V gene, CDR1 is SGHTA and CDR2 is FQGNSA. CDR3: CASSFALGGASTDTQYF. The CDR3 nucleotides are TGTGCCAGCAGCTTCGCGCTTGGCGGGGCTTCCACAGATACGCAGTATTTT.

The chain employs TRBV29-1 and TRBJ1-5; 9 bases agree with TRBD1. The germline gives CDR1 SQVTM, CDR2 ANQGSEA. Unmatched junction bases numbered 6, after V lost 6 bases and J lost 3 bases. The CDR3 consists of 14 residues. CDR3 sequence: CSVADRGYNQPQHF. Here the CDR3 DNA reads TGCAGCGTCGCGGACAGGGGCTACAATCAGCCCCAGCATTTT.

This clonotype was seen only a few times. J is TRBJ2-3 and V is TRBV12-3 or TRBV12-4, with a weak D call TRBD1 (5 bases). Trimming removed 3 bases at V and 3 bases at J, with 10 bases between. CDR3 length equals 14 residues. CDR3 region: CASSFSGKTDTQYF. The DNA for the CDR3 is TGTGCCAGCAGTTTTTCAGGGAAGACAGATACGCAGTATTTT.

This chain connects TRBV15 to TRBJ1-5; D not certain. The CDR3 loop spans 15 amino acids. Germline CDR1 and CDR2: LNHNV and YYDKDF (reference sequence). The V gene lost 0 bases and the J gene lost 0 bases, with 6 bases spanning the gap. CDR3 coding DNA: TGTGCCACCAGCAGAGATAGTCATAGCAATCAGCCCCAGCATTTT. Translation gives CATSRDSHSNQPQHF.

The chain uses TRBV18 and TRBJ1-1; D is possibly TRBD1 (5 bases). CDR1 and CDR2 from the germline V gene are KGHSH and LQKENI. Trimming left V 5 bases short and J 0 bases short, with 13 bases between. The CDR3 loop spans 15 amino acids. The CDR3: CASSSGHPMNTEAFF. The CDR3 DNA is TGTGCCAGCTCATCAGGGCATCCAATGAACACTGAAGCTTTCTTT.

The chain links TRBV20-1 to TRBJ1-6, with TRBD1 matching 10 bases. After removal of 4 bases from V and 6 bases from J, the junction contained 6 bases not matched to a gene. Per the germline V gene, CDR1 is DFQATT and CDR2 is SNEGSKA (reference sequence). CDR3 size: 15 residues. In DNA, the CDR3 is TGCAGTGCTAAACCCGGGACAGGGGCTAATTCACCCCTCCACTTT. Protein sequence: CSAKPGTGANSPLHF.

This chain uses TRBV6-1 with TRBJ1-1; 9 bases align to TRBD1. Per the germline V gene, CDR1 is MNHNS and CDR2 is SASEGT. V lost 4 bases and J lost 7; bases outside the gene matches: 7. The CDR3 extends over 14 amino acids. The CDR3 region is CASSAPGTGNEAFF. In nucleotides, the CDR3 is TGTGCCAGCAGTGCCCCCGGGACAGGGAATGAAGCTTTCTTT.